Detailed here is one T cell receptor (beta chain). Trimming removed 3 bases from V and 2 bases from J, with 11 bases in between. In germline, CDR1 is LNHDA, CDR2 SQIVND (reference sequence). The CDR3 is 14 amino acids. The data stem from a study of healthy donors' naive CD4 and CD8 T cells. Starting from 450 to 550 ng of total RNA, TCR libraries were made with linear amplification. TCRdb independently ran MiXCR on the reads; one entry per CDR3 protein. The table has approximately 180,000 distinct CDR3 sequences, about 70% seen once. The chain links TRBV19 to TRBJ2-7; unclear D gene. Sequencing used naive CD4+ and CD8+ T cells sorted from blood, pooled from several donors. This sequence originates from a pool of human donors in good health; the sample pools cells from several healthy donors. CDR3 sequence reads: CASSIMGSTYEQYF. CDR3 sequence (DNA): TGTGCCAGTAGTATCATGGGCAGCACCTACGAGCAGTACTTC.